This T cell receptor beta chain was recovered during a study of T cells in Graves' hyperthyroidism and ophthalmopathy. For the study at large: Peripheral blood was drawn at first diagnosis, prior to all treatment.

Uncontrolled infection, other autoimmune disease, pregnancy and lactation each barred patients from inclusion. TCR beta CDR3 sequences were amplified from RNA transcripts. The TCR CDR3 first-round RT-PCR relied on the HTBI primer set. Each CDR3 protein is one row after TCRdb ran MiXCR on the multiplex PCR reads. The table shows 350,000 to 400,000 distinct CDR3 sequences, with over 15% occurring only once. This clonotype was recorded many times. Trimming cost V 7 bases and J 4 bases; bases outside gene matches: 7. Looked up from germline, CDR1 is SQVTM and CDR2 is ANQGSEA. The CDR3 consists of 13 residues.

V and J are TRBV29-1 and TRBJ1-2; 9 nucleotides match TRBD1. The receptor was isolated from a woman between 18 and 30 years old with Graves' hyperthyroidism. Input material: blood. DNA of the CDR3: TGCAGCGGAAAGACAGGGGGTGCCTATGGCTACACCTTC. Protein sequence: CSGKTGGAYGYTF.